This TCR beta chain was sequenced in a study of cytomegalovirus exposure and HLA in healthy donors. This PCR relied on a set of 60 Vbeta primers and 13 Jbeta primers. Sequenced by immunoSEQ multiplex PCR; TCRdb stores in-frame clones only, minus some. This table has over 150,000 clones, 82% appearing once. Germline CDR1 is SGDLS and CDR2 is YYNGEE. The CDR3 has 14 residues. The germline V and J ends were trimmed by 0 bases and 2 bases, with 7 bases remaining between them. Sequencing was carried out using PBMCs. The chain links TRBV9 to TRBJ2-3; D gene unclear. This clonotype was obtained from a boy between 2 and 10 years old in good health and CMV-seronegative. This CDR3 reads CASSVGRSTDTQYF. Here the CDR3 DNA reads TGTGCCAGCAGCGTAGGCCGGTCCACAGATACGCAGTATTTT. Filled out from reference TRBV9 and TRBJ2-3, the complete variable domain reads DSGVTQTPKHLITATGQRVTLRCSPRSGDLSVYWYQQSLDQGLQFLIQYYNGEERAKGNILERFSAQQFPDLHSELNLSSLELGDSALYFCASSVGRSTDTQYFGPGTRLTVL.